This TCR beta chain comes out of a study of cytomegalovirus exposure and HLA in healthy donors. Study-level findings and limits: A likely sequencing artifact accounted for one observed cluster of highly shared sequence variants. In a later analysis, specific HLA alleles were associated with about 18,000 TCR beta sequences at a 0.05 false discovery rate. Reports showed the classifier diagnosing cytomegalovirus status with high specificity and sensitivity.

With respect to this clone: Its antigen is as yet unknown.

This CDR3 region has 14 residues. Trimming removed 5 bases at V and 4 bases at J, with 14 bases between. The germline gives CDR1 SNHLY, CDR2 FYNNEI. The PCR was carried out with 60 Vbeta primers and 13 Jbeta primers. The assay was immunoSEQ multiplex PCR, and TCRdb's table has in-frame clones only and misses some. The sample records some 170,000 clones, about four fifths being singletons. Input material: PBMCs. J is TRBJ1-2 and V is TRBV2, with a tentative D call TRBD1 (6 bases). The source of this sequence is a woman aged 25-40 years in good health and CMV-seropositive. The CDR3 nucleotides read TGTGCCAGCAGTTCTTCCGGGACACTCTATGGCTACACCTTC. It encodes CASSSSGTLYGYTF. Filled out from reference TRBV2 and TRBJ1-2, the complete variable domain reads EPEVTQTPSHQVTQMGQEVILRCVPISNHLYFYWYRQILGQKVEFLVSFYNNEISEKSEIFDDQFSVERPDGSNFTLKIRSTKLEDSAMYFCASSSSGTLYGYTFGSGTRLTVV.